Listed below are T cell receptor beta chains from one sample, sequenced in a study of T-cell reconstitution after alpha-beta-depleted transplantation in children. TCRdb called the PCR reads again in MiXCR, with one record for every CDR3 protein. The table has about 540,000 distinct CDR3 sequences, around 16% seen once. Specimen: PBMCs from the stem cell graft donor, collected from the stem cell graft. The source is a human donor who donated a stem cell graft to a child with acute lymphoblastic leukemia. CDR3s include the opening cysteine and the closing phenylalanine or tryptophan. D genes are given only for firm matches. For some rows the clone size is stated as once, few or many, or as a class when expanded; others skip it.

j_call: TRBJ1-1; clone_size: -; d_call: -; v_call: TRBV29-1; cdr3_nt: TGCAGCGTTGAAGCAGGGGCTGAAGCTTTCTTT; cdr3_aa: CSVEAGAEAFF
j_call: TRBJ2-1; clone_size: few; d_call: TRBD2; v_call: TRBV6-5; cdr3_nt: TGTGCCAGCAGCCTTACTAGCGGGATAGGAAGTGAGCAGTTCTTC; cdr3_aa: CASSLTSGIGSEQFF
j_call: TRBJ2-1; clone_size: -; d_call: TRBD1; v_call: TRBV10-2; cdr3_nt: TGCGCCAGCAGAGATGGGACAGACTACAATGAGCAGTTCTTC; cdr3_aa: CASRDGTDYNEQFF
j_call: TRBJ1-2; clone_size: -; d_call: -; v_call: TRBV12-3/TRBV12-4; cdr3_nt: TGTGCCAGCAGTTTAGGAGAAGGCGGCTACACCTTC; cdr3_aa: CASSLGEGGYTF
j_call: TRBJ1-1; clone_size: few; d_call: -; v_call: TRBV6-5; cdr3_nt: TGTGCCAGCAGTTACTTCGGACAGTTGAACACTGAAGCTTTCTTT; cdr3_aa: CASSYFGQLNTEAFF
j_call: TRBJ1-2; clone_size: few; d_call: -; v_call: TRBV5-5; cdr3_nt: TGTGCCAGCAGCCACCCACAGGGTGAAACTAACTATGGCTACACCTTC; cdr3_aa: CASSHPQGETNYGYTF
j_call: TRBJ1-1; clone_size: -; d_call: TRBD1; v_call: TRBV20-1; cdr3_nt: TGCAGGTTACAGGGGACGGGTACTGAAGCTTTCTTT; cdr3_aa: CRLQGTGTEAFF
j_call: TRBJ1-5; clone_size: -; d_call: -; v_call: TRBV6-1; cdr3_nt: TGTGCCAGCAGTCCACACAGGGATCATAGCAATCAGCCCCAGCATTTT; cdr3_aa: CASSPHRDHSNQPQHF
j_call: TRBJ1-3; clone_size: -; d_call: -; v_call: TRBV7-9; cdr3_nt: TGTGCCAGCAGCAAAGAGGAGGGCAGCCTCGGAAACACCATATATTTT; cdr3_aa: CASSKEEGSLGNTIYF
j_call: TRBJ1-5; clone_size: -; d_call: -; v_call: TRBV7-8; cdr3_nt: TGTGCCAGCAGTCCCAGACTTGGGGGGCGCGGCAATCAGCCCCAGCATTTT; cdr3_aa: CASSPRLGGRGNQPQHF
j_call: TRBJ1-5; clone_size: few; d_call: -; v_call: TRBV11-2; cdr3_nt: TGTGCCAGCAGCCCCCGGGGGTGGGCACCGAATAGCAATCAGCCCCAGCATTTT; cdr3_aa: CASSPRGWAPNSNQPQHF
j_call: TRBJ2-1; clone_size: -; d_call: -; v_call: TRBV7-3; cdr3_nt: TGTGCCAGCAGCGCCGGGACACTAGCTAATGAGCAGTTCTTC; cdr3_aa: CASSAGTLANEQFF
j_call: TRBJ1-5; clone_size: -; d_call: -; v_call: TRBV7-8; cdr3_nt: TGTGCCAGCAGCTTATTCCCGGGACACTATAGCAATCAGCCCCAGCATTTT; cdr3_aa: CASSLFPGHYSNQPQHF
j_call: TRBJ2-5; clone_size: few; d_call: -; v_call: TRBV25-1; cdr3_nt: TGTGCCAGCAGTGAACCCCTGGGTTACCAAGAGACCCAGTACTTC; cdr3_aa: CASSEPLGYQETQYF
j_call: TRBJ2-2; clone_size: -; d_call: -; v_call: TRBV30; cdr3_nt: TGTGCCTGGAAGGGTGGGGGGGAGCTGTTTTTT; cdr3_aa: CAWKGGGELFF
j_call: TRBJ2-1; clone_size: -; d_call: TRBD2; v_call: TRBV15; cdr3_nt: TGTGCCACCAGCGGCGGGGGGAGCTCCTACAATGAGCAGTTCTTC; cdr3_aa: CATSGGGSSYNEQFF
j_call: TRBJ2-7; clone_size: -; d_call: -; v_call: TRBV20-1; cdr3_nt: TGCAGTGCCCGGGGGCTGGGGGAGGGGTCCTACGAGCAGTACTTC; cdr3_aa: CSARGLGEGSYEQYF
j_call: TRBJ1-3; clone_size: many; d_call: -; v_call: TRBV6-5; cdr3_nt: TGTGCCAGCAGTCAGGTCCTCTCTGGAAACACCATATATTTT; cdr3_aa: CASSQVLSGNTIYF
j_call: TRBJ2-7; clone_size: -; d_call: TRBD2; v_call: TRBV12-3/TRBV12-4; cdr3_nt: TGTGCCAGCAGTTTTCAGCGGGAGAGTGACGAGCAGTACTTC; cdr3_aa: CASSFQRESDEQYF
j_call: TRBJ2-1; clone_size: few; d_call: -; v_call: TRBV27; cdr3_nt: TGTGCCAGCAGTTTCCTCCCAGGACTCGGGTACACCGATGAGCAGTTCTTC; cdr3_aa: CASSFLPGLGYTDEQFF
j_call: TRBJ2-1; clone_size: -; d_call: -; v_call: TRBV3-1; cdr3_nt: TGTGCCAGCAGCCCCCTCATAAGCTCCTACAATGAGCAGTTCTTC; cdr3_aa: CASSPLISSYNEQFF
j_call: TRBJ2-2; clone_size: once; d_call: -; v_call: TRBV2; cdr3_nt: TGTGCCAGCAGACGGGCAGGGGAGCTGTTTTTT; cdr3_aa: CASRRAGELFF
j_call: TRBJ2-1; clone_size: -; d_call: TRBD2; v_call: TRBV20-1; cdr3_nt: TGCAGTGCTAGAACCCTAGCGGGCTACAATGAGCAGTTCTTC; cdr3_aa: CSARTLAGYNEQFF
j_call: TRBJ1-1; clone_size: -; d_call: -; v_call: TRBV7-9; cdr3_nt: TGTGCCAGCAGCTCCAATGCCGGGACTGAAGCTTTCTTT; cdr3_aa: CASSSNAGTEAFF
j_call: TRBJ1-4; clone_size: -; d_call: -; v_call: TRBV9; cdr3_nt: TGTGCCAGCAGCTACACAGGAAGTAATGAAAAACTGTTTTTT; cdr3_aa: CASSYTGSNEKLFF
j_call: TRBJ1-4; clone_size: -; d_call: -; v_call: TRBV12-3/TRBV12-4; cdr3_nt: TGTGCCAGCAGTTTAGTAGGAGGGGAGAAGGAAAAACTGTTTTTT; cdr3_aa: CASSLVGGEKEKLFF
j_call: TRBJ1-1; clone_size: -; d_call: -; v_call: TRBV12-3/TRBV12-4; cdr3_nt: TGTGCCAGCAGCATCGCGGGGAGCCTCACCGCTTTCTTT; cdr3_aa: CASSIAGSLTAFF
j_call: TRBJ2-1; clone_size: many; d_call: -; v_call: TRBV5-1; cdr3_nt: TGTGCCAGCTCACCGGGTGTAAGCTCCTACAATGAGCAGTTCTTC; cdr3_aa: CASSPGVSSYNEQFF
j_call: TRBJ2-1; clone_size: few; d_call: TRBD2; v_call: TRBV3-1; cdr3_nt: TGTGCCAGCAGCCGCCGGACTAGCGGCCACAATGAGCAGTTCTTC; cdr3_aa: CASSRRTSGHNEQFF
j_call: TRBJ2-5; clone_size: few; d_call: TRBD2; v_call: TRBV20-1; cdr3_nt: TGCAGTGCTGGTCTAGCGGGAGGATACGGGAAGACCCAGTACTTC; cdr3_aa: CSAGLAGGYGKTQYF
j_call: TRBJ2-7; clone_size: many; d_call: -; v_call: TRBV27; cdr3_nt: TGTGCCAGCAGTTTATCAGGGGAAGGCTACGAGCAGTACTTC; cdr3_aa: CASSLSGEGYEQYF
j_call: TRBJ2-7; clone_size: -; d_call: -; v_call: TRBV5-1; cdr3_nt: TGCGCCAGCAGCTTGAGGGTGGGCTACGAGCAGTACTTC; cdr3_aa: CASSLRVGYEQYF
j_call: TRBJ2-7; clone_size: -; d_call: -; v_call: TRBV20-1; cdr3_nt: TGCAGTGCTCCTCGGCCAGCCTACGAGCAGTACTTC; cdr3_aa: CSAPRPAYEQYF
j_call: TRBJ1-2; clone_size: many; d_call: TRBD1; v_call: TRBV5-1; cdr3_nt: TGCGCCAGCAGCTTCCGGGACAGCTATGGCTACACCTTC; cdr3_aa: CASSFRDSYGYTF
j_call: TRBJ2-7; clone_size: few; d_call: -; v_call: TRBV29-1; cdr3_nt: TGCAGCGTCGAGGGTTACTCCTACGAGCAGTACTTC; cdr3_aa: CSVEGYSYEQYF
j_call: TRBJ2-3; clone_size: few; d_call: -; v_call: TRBV3-1; cdr3_nt: TGTGCCAGCAGCCAAGCTTGGCCAGATACGCAGTATTTT; cdr3_aa: CASSQAWPDTQYF
j_call: TRBJ2-2; clone_size: few; d_call: -; v_call: TRBV7-9; cdr3_nt: TGTGCCAGCAATACGGCCAACACCGGGGAGCTGTTTTTT; cdr3_aa: CASNTANTGELFF
j_call: TRBJ2-1; clone_size: few; d_call: TRBD2; v_call: TRBV2; cdr3_nt: TGTGCCAGCAGTGGGAGGGGACTAGAAGGCCACTTCCAAAACAATGAGCAGTTCTTC; cdr3_aa: CASSGRGLEGHFQNNEQFF
j_call: TRBJ1-3; clone_size: few; d_call: -; v_call: TRBV5-6; cdr3_nt: TGTGCCAGCAGCTCACAAATGTATACGGCCCGCTCTGGAAACACCATATATTTT; cdr3_aa: CASSSQMYTARSGNTIYF
j_call: TRBJ2-7; clone_size: -; d_call: TRBD1; v_call: TRBV12-3/TRBV12-4; cdr3_nt: TGTGCCAGCAGGCTTTCCGGGACAGGTCCCGAGCAGTACTTC; cdr3_aa: CASRLSGTGPEQYF
j_call: TRBJ2-3; clone_size: few; d_call: TRBD2; v_call: TRBV5-1; cdr3_nt: TGCGCCAGCAGCTTGGACCTAGCGGGCCCAGTCACAGATACGCAGTATTTT; cdr3_aa: CASSLDLAGPVTDTQYF
j_call: TRBJ2-7; clone_size: -; d_call: -; v_call: TRBV6-5; cdr3_nt: TGTGCCAGCAGTTACTCGAGGTCAGAAATTAATTACGAGCAGTACTTC; cdr3_aa: CASSYSRSEINYEQYF
j_call: TRBJ2-1; clone_size: few; d_call: -; v_call: TRBV29-1; cdr3_nt: TGCAGCGTTGAAGACGACGATGGGACTTTCTCCTACAATGAGCAGTTCTTC; cdr3_aa: CSVEDDDGTFSYNEQFF
j_call: TRBJ2-7; clone_size: few; d_call: TRBD2; v_call: TRBV15; cdr3_nt: TGTGCCACCAGCGACCAAACTAGCGGGAGGCGATACGAGCAGTACTTC; cdr3_aa: CATSDQTSGRRYEQYF
j_call: TRBJ2-7; clone_size: few; d_call: -; v_call: TRBV27; cdr3_nt: TGTGCCAGCAGTCCACGACAGTCCTACGAGCAGTACTTC; cdr3_aa: CASSPRQSYEQYF
j_call: TRBJ2-3; clone_size: -; d_call: -; v_call: TRBV12-3/TRBV12-4; cdr3_nt: TGTGCCAGCAGTTTGTACGGTACGCATTATTTT; cdr3_aa: CASSLYGTHYF